Following are 30 T cell receptor beta chains from one sample sequenced in a study of pediatric ulcerative colitis. During colonoscopy, one to two rectal pinch biopsies were collected. The assay was immunoSEQ multiplex PCR, and TCRdb's table has in-frame clones only and misses some. The data hold around 40,000 clones, with 75% observed a single time. Sequenced input: gut tissue. These receptors all come from a boy aged 5-17 years with severe ulcerative colitis.

The rearrangement uses TRBV2 and TRBJ2-7, with unresolved D. Between the trimmed V and J ends, which lost 6 bases and 3 bases, there was a span of 6 bases. This CDR3 has 11 residues. Germline lookup yields CDR1 SNHLY and CDR2 FYNNEI. The CDR3: CASSQYYEQYF. The CDR3, as DNA: TGTGCCAGCAGCCAGTACTACGAGCAGTACTTC.

The chain couples TRBV7-2 to TRBJ1-2, with a possible D match to TRBD1 (6 bases). CDR1 is SGHTA and CDR2 is FQGNSA in the germline V gene. The CDR3 is 17 residues long. V was trimmed by 5 bases and J by 8 bases, leaving 27 bases between them. DNA for the CDR3: TGTGCCAGCAGCCCGGCCGGGACAAGAGGGTGGACTGGGGGCTACACCTTC. It encodes CASSPAGTRGWTGGYTF.

This rearrangement joins TRBV19 to TRBJ1-6; D gene unclear. V lost 4 bases and J lost 10, with 14 bases in between. Per the germline V gene, CDR1 is LNHDA and CDR2 is SQIVND (reference sequence). The length of the CDR3 is 14 residues. The CDR3 here is CASSTDRGESPLHF. DNA of the CDR3: TGTGCCAGTAGTACCGACCGGGGAGAATCACCCCTCCACTTT.

The gene calls are TRBV10-3 and TRBJ1-1; D not resolved. The germline V gene has CDR1 ENHRY and CDR2 SYGVKD. The ends were cut back, 6 bases at V and 4 bases at J, with 21 bases in the middle. The CDR3 loop spans 16 amino acids. CDR3 residues: CAISDDTSLAATEAFF. For the CDR3, the DNA is TGTGCCATCAGCGACGATACCTCTTTGGCAGCCACTGAAGCTTTCTTT.

This clone was detected only once. V gene TRBV6-1 combines with J gene TRBJ1-1; 8 nucleotides match TRBD1. The CDR3 is made up of 15 amino acids. Unmatched junction bases numbered 3, after V lost 2 bases and J lost 1 base. Germline values: CDR1 MNHNS, CDR2 SASEGT. The CDR3 DNA is TGTGCCAGCAGTGAAATGGGACAGGCGAACACTGAAGCTTTCTTT. It yields the protein CASSEMGQANTEAFF.

This chain connects TRBV11-2 to TRBJ2-1; D perhaps matches TRBD2 (6 bases). This CDR3 comprises 13 residues. V lost 10 bases to trimming and J lost 13 bases, with 23 bases between them. Germline V lookup: CDR1 SGHAT, CDR2 FQNNGV. The CDR3 DNA reads TGTGCCACCCCAAAATTAGGGGCGGGGATCCAGTTCTTC. Translation: CATPKLGAGIQFF.

This clone was observed a single time. The chain uses TRBV7-9 and TRBJ2-7; D gene unclear. The germline CDR1 and CDR2 sequences are SEHNR and FQNEAQ (reference sequence). Trimming removed 2 bases at V and 3 bases at J, with 5 bases between. This CDR3 comprises 12 residues. CDR3 amino acids: CASSLNLYEQYF. CDR3 DNA: TGTGCCAGCAGCTTAAACCTCTACGAGCAGTACTTC.

This chain uses TRBV6-1 with TRBJ1-2; TRBD1 matches 9 bases. V dropped 2 bases and J dropped 7; count of bases not matched to a gene: 5. CDR3 size: 14 residues. CDR1 and CDR2 from the germline V gene are MNHNS and SASEGT. The CDR3 region is CASSEPGQGFGYTF. In DNA, the CDR3 is TGTGCCAGCAGTGAACCGGGACAGGGATTTGGCTACACCTTC.

The V and J genes are TRBV6-6 and TRBJ2-1, with a weak D call TRBD1 (6 bases). Trimming took off 7 bases at V and 4 bases at J, with 11 bases between the two ends. CDR1 is MNHNY, CDR2 SVGAGI, per germline (reference sequence). This CDR3 region has 13 residues. The CDR3: CASTPGQYNEQFF. DNA for the CDR3: TGTGCCAGCACCCCAGGACAGTACAATGAGCAGTTCTTC.

This chain uses TRBV9 with TRBJ1-2; 7 nucleotides align to TRBD1. Unmatched junction bases numbered 12, after V lost 4 bases and J lost 6 bases. The germline gives CDR1 SGDLS, CDR2 YYNGEE. This CDR3 contains 15 residues. The chain's CDR3 is CASSLITGDSNGYTF. In nucleotides, the CDR3 is TGTGCCAGCAGCCTCATCACAGGGGACTCGAATGGCTACACCTTC.

The chain has TRBV28 and TRBJ1-6; D is uncertain. CDR1 and CDR2 from the germline V gene are MDHEN and SYDVKM. Trimming pared 4 bases from V and 0 bases from J, leaving 13 bases between. This CDR3 spans 17 amino acids. CDR3 DNA sequence: TGTGCCAGCAGTTCCCTCAAGCAGAGCTCCTATAATTCACCCCTCCACTTT. Protein: CASSSLKQSSYNSPLHF.

This clone has only a few counts. The chain carries TRBV29-1 and TRBJ2-7, with a tentative D call TRBD2 (6 bases). Looked up from germline, CDR1 is SQVTM and CDR2 is ANQGSEA. V was clipped by 6 bases and J by 4 bases, with 13 bases between them. This CDR3 is built from 12 residues. The CDR3 here is CSVGDRGYEQYF. The CDR3 DNA reads TGCAGCGTAGGGGACCGGGGGTACGAGCAGTACTTC.

The J gene is TRBJ2-3, the V gene TRBV10-1, with D maybe TRBD2 (5 bases). Germline CDR1 reads WNHNN; CDR2 reads SYGVQD (reference sequence). V gave up 4 bases and J gave up 1 base, with 12 bases separating them. The CDR3 runs 15 residues. The CDR3 spells CASSVRGDGTDTQYF. The CDR3 bases are TGCGCCAGCAGTGTACGGGGAGATGGCACAGATACGCAGTATTTT.

This clone was picked up one time. This sequence joins TRBV5-1 and TRBJ1-2, with TRBD1 as a possible D gene (5 bases). Trimming left V 0 bases short and J 2 bases short, with 5 bases between. Germline values: CDR1 SGHRS, CDR2 YFSETQ. The CDR3 is made up of 13 amino acids. CDR3 bases: TGCGCCAGCAGCTTGGCAGGGAACTATGGCTACACCTTC. Encoded protein: CASSLAGNYGYTF.

This clone ranks as medium-sized (0.01 to 0.1%). This chain joins TRBV18 and TRBJ1-5, with no clear D. V was trimmed by 6 bases and J by 7 bases, leaving 10 bases between them. Germline CDR1 reads KGHSH; CDR2 reads LQKENI. This CDR3 region has 12 residues. The CDR3 region has the DNA TGTGCCAGCTCCGACATAGGCCAGCCCCAGCATTTT. Translating gives CASSDIGQPQHF.

This clone came up a few times. The CDR3, as DNA: TGCGCCAGCAGCTTGGCATTCCCCTCCTACGAGCAGTACTTC. Its protein is CASSLAFPSYEQYF. The V gene is TRBV5-1, the J gene TRBJ2-7, with no clear D. From germline, CDR1 is SGHRS and CDR2 YFSETQ. The V and J ends lost 0 bases and 0 bases respectively, with 7 bases between them. The CDR3 is made up of 14 amino acids.

This clone occurred once. This rearrangement joins TRBV5-6 to TRBJ1-1; 7 bases map to TRBD1. There are 16 residues in the CDR3. The V and J ends lost 4 bases and 1 base, in that order; junction bases with no gene match: 10. Germline V gene lookup returns CDR1 SGHDT and CDR2 YYEEEE. The CDR3 DNA follows: TGTGCCAGCAGCCAGACAGGGTTTAGATCGAACACTGAAGCTTTCTTT. It encodes CASSQTGFRSNTEAFF.

This sequence joins TRBV9 and TRBJ2-7, with 7 bases aligning to TRBD1. The CDR3 is 15 residues long. V shed 2 bases, J shed 5 bases, and the junction held 10 bases outside the gene matches. Germline values: CDR1 SGDLS, CDR2 YYNGEE. The CDR3 spells CASSVTPGGINEQYF. CDR3 bases: TGTGCCAGCAGCGTGACGCCAGGGGGTATCAACGAGCAGTACTTC.

The CDR3: CASSSRPNTEAFF. In nucleotides, the CDR3 is TGTGCCAGCAGCTCTCGACCGAACACTGAAGCTTTCTTT. This chain uses TRBV7-8 with TRBJ1-1; unclear D gene. CDR1 and CDR2 from the germline V gene are SGHVS and FQNEAQ. The V end was cut by 4 bases, the J end by 1 base, with 7 bases between. This CDR3 spans 13 amino acids.

V and J are TRBV5-6 and TRBJ1-5; 8 bases agree with TRBD1. V shed 4 bases and J 6 bases; nucleotides not matched to a gene: 9. The CDR3 loop spans 15 amino acids. Looked up from germline, CDR1 is SGHDT and CDR2 is YYEEEE. The chain's CDR3 is CASSRQGPAIQPQHF. In DNA, the CDR3 is TGTGCCAGCAGCAGACAGGGGCCTGCAATTCAGCCCCAGCATTTT.

The genes are TRBV7-3 and TRBJ2-7, with 8 bases lining up with TRBD1. Germline V gene data show CDR1 as SGHTA and CDR2 as FQGTGA. CDR3 length: 15 amino acids. V was pared by 4 bases and J by 2 bases, with 7 bases of the junction left unmatched. DNA for the CDR3: TGTGCCAGCAGCTCGTCGACAGGGGTTGCCTACGAGCAGTACTTC. Residues: CASSSSTGVAYEQYF.

This clone has only a few counts. The chain is built from TRBV28 and TRBJ1-2; D unresolved. The CDR3 has 13 residues. V was trimmed by 4 bases and J by 8 bases, leaving 14 bases between them. Germline V gives CDR1 MDHEN, CDR2 SYDVKM. The CDR3 region has the DNA TGTGCCAGCAGTTATGACGCTTTTGAGGGCTACACCTTC. This encodes CASSYDAFEGYTF.

This clone was seen a few times. V and J are TRBV18 and TRBJ1-5; possible D gene TRBD1, 5 bases. V lost 2 bases and J 0 bases, leaving 11 bases between the germline ends. The CDR3 is 16 residues long. Germline lookup yields CDR1 KGHSH and CDR2 LQKENI. The CDR3 is CASSPGQGYSNQPQHF. The CDR3 DNA sequence: TGTGCCAGCTCACCAGGCCAGGGATATAGCAATCAGCCCCAGCATTTT.

CDR3 residues: CASRRTGGSGYTF. The CDR3 nucleotides read TGTGCCAGCAGACGAACAGGGGGCTCTGGCTACACCTTC. V and J are TRBV11-3 and TRBJ1-2; 9 positions agree with TRBD1. Germline V gene data show CDR1 as SGHNT and CDR2 as YENEEA. Trimming took 6 bases from V and 7 from J; bases not matched to a gene: 6. CDR3 length: 13 amino acids. Using reference TRBV11-3 and TRBJ1-2 for the parts outside the CDR3, the full variable domain is EAGVVQSPRYKIIEKKQPVAFWCNPISGHNTLYWYLQNLGQGPELLIRYENEEAVDDSQLPKDRFSAERLKGVDSTLKIQPAELGDSAVYLCASRRTGGSGYTFGSGTRLTVV.

This sequence joins TRBV2 and TRBJ2-7; TRBD1 matches 11 bases. After removal of 6 bases from V and 0 bases from J, the junction contained 4 bases not matched to a gene. Germline V gene sequence: CDR1 SNHLY, CDR2 FYNNEI. CDR3 size: 15 residues. The CDR3 nucleotides are TGTGCCAGCAGGGGGGACAGGGGGAGCTCCTACGAGCAGTACTTC. This translates into CASRGDRGSSYEQYF.

The chain joins TRBV10-3 to TRBJ1-6, with D maybe TRBD1 (5 bases). The CDR3 totals 13 residues. Germline V gene sequence: CDR1 ENHRY, CDR2 SYGVKD. Between the trimmed V and J ends, which lost 11 bases and 9 bases, there was a span of 17 bases. CDR3 loop: CALRSGVGSPLHF. CDR3 DNA sequence: TGTGCCCTCCGATCGGGGGTGGGTTCACCCCTCCACTTT.

CDR3 DNA: TGTGCCACCCGGTTCCTTGGGGAAGCTTTCTTT. It is translated as CATRFLGEAFF. The chain uses TRBV27 and TRBJ1-1; D ambiguous. Germline V CDR1 and CDR2: MNHEY, SMNVEV (reference sequence). Trimming took off 10 bases at V and 8 bases at J, with 14 bases between the two ends. CDR3 length: 11 residues.

The rearrangement uses TRBV28 and TRBJ1-1, with TRBD1 matching over 8 bases. The germline CDR1 and CDR2 sequences are MDHEN and SYDVKM. The CDR3 runs to 15 residues. Trimming at V came to 2 bases and at J to 5 bases, leaving 7 bases not matched to a gene. CDR3 sequence (DNA): TGTGCCAGCAGTTTAGGGCAGGGGGCCGGGACTGAAGCTTTCTTT. Its protein product is CASSLGQGAGTEAFF.

This clone was detected a few times. The chain carries TRBV6-1 and TRBJ1-3; 7 bases fit TRBD1. This CDR3 comprises 17 residues. V lost 4 bases and J lost 0; bases outside the gene matches: 9. CDR1 MNHNS and CDR2 SASEGT come from the germline V gene. As DNA, the CDR3 is TGTGCCAGCAGTGGGGGACAGCGAAGCTACTCTGGAAACACCATATATTTT. Its protein product is CASSGGQRSYSGNTIYF.

This clone showed up just a few times. The chain links TRBV29-1 to TRBJ2-7; 11 nucleotides align to TRBD1. The CDR3 has 15 amino acids. Germline assignment: CDR1 SQVTM and CDR2 ANQGSEA. Losses at the gene ends were 5 bases for V and 4 bases for J; bases not matched to a gene: 10. Here the CDR3 reads CSVTRLDRGQYEQYF. The CDR3 DNA reads as TGCAGCGTTACTAGGTTGGACAGGGGGCAATACGAGCAGTACTTC.